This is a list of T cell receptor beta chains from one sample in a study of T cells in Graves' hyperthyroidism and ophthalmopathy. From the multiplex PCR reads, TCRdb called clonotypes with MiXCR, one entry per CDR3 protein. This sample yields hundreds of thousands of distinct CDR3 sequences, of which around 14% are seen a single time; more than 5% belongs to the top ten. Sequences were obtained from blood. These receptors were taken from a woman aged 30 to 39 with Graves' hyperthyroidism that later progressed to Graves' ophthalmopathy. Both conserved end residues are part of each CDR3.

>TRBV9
CASSVDGQNTEAFF
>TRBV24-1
CATSENRGVNTEAFF
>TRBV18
CASSPDSTWGESEKLFF
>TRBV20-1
CSAKNPLGDPTGELFF
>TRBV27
CASGDTSYEQYF
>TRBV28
CASRDPDAEAFF
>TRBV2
CASQASGSTDTQYF
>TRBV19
CASSISNRDYGYTF
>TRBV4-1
CATGEGGDEQFF
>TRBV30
CAWGGQAQKLFF
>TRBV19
CASQQGKGDTQYF
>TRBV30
CAWSKGLAGGPDEQYF
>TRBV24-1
CATSERGLAGGQETQYF
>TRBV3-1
CASSQMGSSGELFF
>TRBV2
CASSYQTSGGHNEQFF
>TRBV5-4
CASTLVGGNYGYTF
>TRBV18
CASSRTSQGARNTEAFF
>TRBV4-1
CASSAWTVANEKLFF
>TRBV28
CASPSAGGSGEAFF
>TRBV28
CASISHRMAYEQYF
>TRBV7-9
CASSSLAYITDTQYF
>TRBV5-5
CASSLGHYNEQFF
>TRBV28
CASSLEGQTEAFF